The sequence of this TCR beta chain was determined in a study of shared clonotypes between healthy human individuals. Deep was the level used in running the assay. Only in-frame clones appear in the TCRdb table, and some are missing; sequencing was by immunoSEQ multiplex PCR. The data show some 2,500,000 clones, roughly 93% seen once. The source of this sequence is a man aged 18 to 30 in good health. Some clones in this sample may be carry-over from other donors' samples. Sequenced sample: naive CD4+ T cells from PBMCs. The subset denotes: CD45RA+ positively selected.

CDR3 sequence reads: CASSPTGSINYGYTF. CDR3 DNA sequence: TGTGCCAGCAGCCCGACAGGGAGCATTAACTATGGCTACACCTTC. This chain links TRBV7-6 with TRBJ1-2; 7 nucleotides match TRBD1. The V gene end was trimmed by 5 bases and the J gene end by 1 base; junction bases not matched to a gene: 7. This CDR3 is built from 15 residues. Germline V gene sequence: CDR1 SGHVS, CDR2 FNYEAQ.